These 22 T cell receptor beta chains came from one sample sequenced in a study of blood T cell repertoires in COVID-19 (TCRdb year 2020). Library preparation employed the immunoSEQ multiplex PCR assay. Held by TCRdb, this immuneACCESS table contains in-frame sequences only and omits some clones. Under half of the omission traces to an unresolved V gene where checked; the cause of the rest is unknown. The sample records hundreds of thousands of clones, about nine tenths of which are singletons. In total, the top ten clones hold about 14% of the sample. Sequencing used PBMCs or T cells enriched from blood (not recorded which). These receptors were taken from a man aged 18 to 30 who had recovered from COVID-19.

This clone has a handful of counts. The V and J genes are TRBV29-1 and TRBJ1-1; 8 bases are shared with TRBD1. This CDR3 region has 15 residues. V lost 7 bases, J lost 1 base, and 11 bases stayed unmatched. CDR1 and CDR2 from the germline V gene are SQVTM and ANQGSEA. The CDR3, as DNA: TGCAGCGCCCAGCTCCAGGGGGCCGGGAACACTGAAGCTTTCTTT. Translating it yields CSAQLQGAGNTEAFF.

This sequence joins TRBV7-2 and TRBJ2-7, with 15 bases aligning to TRBD2. This CDR3 has 18 amino acids. Germline CDR1 and CDR2: SGHTA and FQGNSA. V lost 3 bases to trimming and J lost 5 bases; unmatched junction nucleotides: 11. For the CDR3, the DNA is TGTGCCAGCAGCTTGGGACTAGCGGGGGGCGATCGGGTACACGAGCAGTACTTC. This encodes CASSLGLAGGDRVHEQYF.

This clone has a single count. The V gene is TRBV9, the J gene TRBJ2-1; possible D gene TRBD2, 7 bases. CDR3 length equals 17 residues. The V end was cut by 0 bases, the J end by 7 bases, with 20 bases between. Germline-derived CDR1 and CDR2 are SGDLS and YYNGEE. This CDR3 is CASSVGLRGGLVNEQFF. DNA of the CDR3: TGTGCCAGCAGCGTAGGACTGAGGGGGGGCCTCGTGAATGAGCAGTTCTTC.

This chain links TRBV6-1 with TRBJ2-1; 9 bases align to TRBD2. CDR1 MNHNS and CDR2 SASEGT come from the germline V gene. This CDR3 has 15 residues. Trimming at V came to 3 bases and at J to 6 bases, leaving 6 bases not matched to a gene. The CDR3 spells CASSDGTSLGNEQFF. The CDR3 nucleotides are TGTGCCAGCAGTGATGGGACTAGCTTGGGCAATGAGCAGTTCTTC.

The chain combines TRBV19 with TRBJ1-2, with D maybe TRBD1 (6 bases). The ends were cut back, 5 bases at V and 4 bases at J, with 14 bases in the middle. CDR1 LNHDA and CDR2 SQIVND come from the germline V gene (reference sequence). The CDR3 is 14 residues long. The CDR3 loop is CASSPPGRGYGYTF. The CDR3 DNA sequence: TGTGCCAGTAGTCCCCCTGGCAGGGGCTATGGCTACACCTTC. Filled out from reference TRBV19 and TRBJ1-2, the complete variable domain reads DGGITQSPKYLFRKEGQNVTLSCEQNLNHDAMYWYRQDPGQGLRLIYYSQIVNDFQKGDIAEGYSVSREKKESFPLTVTSAQKNPTAFYLCASSPPGRGYGYTFGSGTRLTVV.

This clone has just one count. The CDR3 sequence is CAATPTRGQSSYNEQFF. The CDR3 region has the DNA TGCGCGGCGACCCCAACTAGAGGGCAGAGCTCCTACAATGAGCAGTTCTTC. The chain joins TRBV4-1 to TRBJ2-1, with D perhaps matching TRBD2 (5 bases). Germline CDR1 and CDR2: MGHRA and YSYEKL. The CDR3 extends over 17 amino acids.

The chain has TRBV25-1 and TRBJ2-7, with D uncertain. Germline V gene data show CDR1 as MGHDK and CDR2 as SYGVNS. This CDR3 contains 11 residues. V was shortened by 5 bases and J by 6 bases, with 8 bases between the two germline ends. CDR3 region: CASSSSPEQYF. The CDR3 DNA follows: TGTGCCAGCAGTTCAAGCCCCGAGCAGTACTTC.

A remark on this clone: At the DNA level, this CDR3 is encoded by other sequences in the same sample as well. The gene calls are TRBV28 and TRBJ1-1, with D uncertain. Trimming removed 4 bases from V and 4 bases from J, with 7 bases in between. The germline gives CDR1 MDHEN, CDR2 SYDVKM. CDR3 length equals 12 residues. CDR3 residues: CASSSGSTEAFF. CDR3 nucleotide sequence: TGTGCCAGCAGTTCGGGGTCCACTGAAGCTTTCTTT.

The chain joins TRBV2 to TRBJ2-3; 13 bases match TRBD2. The J segment lost 5 bases and the V segment lost 6 bases, leaving 11 bases of the junction unmatched. CDR1 is SNHLY, CDR2 FYNNEI, per germline. The CDR3 consists of 17 residues. The CDR3 bases are TGTGCCAGCAGCCCCCTAGGACTAGCGGGAGTGGAAGATACGCAGTATTTT. Amino acid sequence: CASSPLGLAGVEDTQYF.

The rearrangement links TRBV5-6 to TRBJ1-1; D gene uncertain. CDR1 SGHDT and CDR2 YYEEEE come from the germline V gene. CDR3 length: 15 residues. Trimming removed 1 base at V and 10 bases at J, with 20 bases between. The CDR3 here is CASSLSSIPVRGAFF. CDR3 DNA: TGTGCCAGCAGCTTGAGCAGTATCCCCGTCCGCGGAGCTTTCTTT.

The chain employs TRBV5-6 and TRBJ2-7, with unresolved D. V dropped 0 bases and J dropped 2 bases, with 12 bases sitting between them. The CDR3 length is 15 residues. Germline V gives CDR1 SGHDT, CDR2 YYEEEE. The CDR3 DNA is TGTGCCAGCAGCTTGGGGCCCTCGGGTACCTACGAGCAGTACTTC. Its translation: CASSLGPSGTYEQYF.

V usage is TRBV2 and J usage is TRBJ1-5; 7 bases line up with TRBD1. CDR1 SNHLY and CDR2 FYNNEI come from the germline V gene. The CDR3 is 12 amino acids. V trimming: 9 bases; J trimming: 2 bases; junction bases outside the gene matches: 1. CDR3 DNA: TGTGCCAGTGGGACAGGCAATCAGCCCCAGCATTTT. This codes for CASGTGNQPQHF.

About this clone itself: The junction and the germline gene differ at one end; a read error may be behind it. V usage is TRBV7-7 and J usage is TRBJ1-1, with 9 bases that match TRBD1. There are 16 residues in the CDR3. Per germline, CDR1 SSHAT and CDR2 FNYEAQ (reference sequence). CDR3 protein: CASNPKPGQGNTEAFF. The CDR3 region has the DNA TGTGCTAGCAATCCAAAACCGGGACAGGGTAACACTGAAGCTTTCTTT.

This chain uses TRBV19 with TRBJ1-3; 8 bases line up with TRBD1. CDR1 is LNHDA and CDR2 is SQIVND in the germline V gene (reference sequence). With 10 bases clipped from V and 0 bases from J, the junction kept 14 bases outside the gene matches. The CDR3 contains 17 residues. The CDR3 DNA follows: TGTGCCACCAATTGTGGGGACAGGACTTTCTCTGGAAACACCATATATTTT. It encodes CATNCGDRTFSGNTIYF.

The chain joins TRBV24-1 to TRBJ2-2; 14 nucleotides match TRBD2. CDR1 is KGHDR, CDR2 SFDVKD, per germline. Trimming removed 3 bases from V and 3 bases from J; junction bases left unmatched: 5. The CDR3 consists of 18 residues. CDR3 DNA: TGTGCCACCAGTGATGGACTAGCGGGGGGCCCTTACACCGGGGAGCTGTTTTTT. Its translation: CATSDGLAGGPYTGELFF.

The chain joins TRBV6-2 or TRBV6-3 to TRBJ2-2, with 14 bases lining up with TRBD2. Per the germline V gene, CDR1 is MNHEY and CDR2 is SVGEGT. CDR3 length: 21 amino acids. The ends lost 4 bases at V and 2 bases at J; junction bases unmatched: 15. In DNA form, the CDR3 reads TGTGCCAGCAGTTCGGTAGGCTTCGGGACTAGCGGGAGTTTCAACACCGGGGAGCTGTTTTTT. Amino acids: CASSSVGFGTSGSFNTGELFF.

The chain carries TRBV19 and TRBJ1-1; D is possibly TRBD1 (5 bases). Trimming left V 6 bases short and J 1 base short, with 12 bases between. CDR3 length: 14 amino acids. Per the germline V gene, CDR1 is LNHDA and CDR2 is SQIVND (reference sequence). The CDR3 sequence: CASSKTVANTEAFF. CDR3 in DNA: TGTGCCAGTAGCAAGACAGTGGCGAACACTGAAGCTTTCTTT.

This chain links TRBV7-9 with TRBJ2-2; the D gene is possibly TRBD2 (6 bases). V was shortened by 3 bases and J by 5 bases, with 10 bases between the two germline ends. The germline gives CDR1 SEHNR, CDR2 FQNEAQ (reference sequence). The CDR3 is made up of 14 amino acids. CDR3: CASSFRLETGELFF. The CDR3, as DNA: TGTGCCAGCAGCTTTCGACTAGAAACCGGGGAGCTGTTTTTT.

This rearrangement joins TRBV12-3 or TRBV12-4 to TRBJ2-1, with D possibly matching TRBD2 (5 bases). The V and J ends lost 4 bases and 11 bases respectively, with 15 bases between them. The CDR3 has 13 residues. CDR3 bases: TGTGCCAGCAGTTCCAAGGACTGGGGAAAGCAGTTCTTC. Translating gives CASSSKDWGKQFF.

The V gene is TRBV30, the J gene TRBJ1-1, with D possibly TRBD1 on 6 matching bases. Germline CDR1 is GTSNPN and CDR2 is SVGIG (reference sequence). The CDR3 covers 13 residues. V was clipped by 4 bases and J by 0 bases, with 9 bases between them. This CDR3 reads CAWKGQMNTEAFF. CDR3 in DNA: TGTGCCTGGAAAGGACAGATGAACACTGAAGCTTTCTTT.

The chain links TRBV30 to TRBJ1-1; D uncertain. This CDR3 spans 11 amino acids. With 0 bases removed from V and 7 bases from J, the gap between germline ends came to 6 bases. Germline CDR1 and CDR2: GTSNPN and SVGIG (reference sequence). CDR3 sequence reads: CAWSVTSEAFF. CDR3 nucleotide sequence: TGTGCCTGGAGTGTAACTAGTGAAGCTTTCTTT. Complete variable domain (other parts from reference TRBV30 and TRBJ1-1): SQTIHQWPATLVQPVGSPLSLECTVEGTSNPNLYWYRQAAGRGLQLLFYSVGIGQISSEVPQNLSASRPQDRQFILSSKKLLLSDSGFYLCAWSVTSEAFFGQGTRLTVV.

The chain has TRBV18 and TRBJ1-1, with D possibly being TRBD1 (5 bases). From germline, CDR1 is KGHSH and CDR2 LQKENI. With 0 bases removed from V and 3 bases from J, the gap between germline ends came to 11 bases. The CDR3 is 15 amino acids. The CDR3 nucleotides are TGTGCCAGCTCACCACCGATTCCGGGGGACACTGAAGCTTTCTTT. Its protein product is CASSPPIPGDTEAFF.